This record concerns one TCR beta chain sequence. Its antigen remains unidentified. CDR3 size: 12 residues. Germline CDR1 is MNHEY and CDR2 is SVGEGT. V shed 9 bases and J shed 10 bases, with 18 bases lying between them. The source of the sample is a study of vaccination and CD4 T cells after COVID-19. Study context: Four females and six males made up the convalescents, two of whom were Hispanic. Cells were stimulated with overlapping spike peptide pools from SARS-CoV-2, HCoV-NL63, HCoV-OC43 and HCoV-229E. For control cultures, the treatment was a CEFX pool, an HIV-1 Nef pool, or no peptide.

Treatment reported: 10-day PBMC culture with coronavirus spike peptide pools or control peptides (ViraFEST assay). An Oncomine TCR Beta short-read assay was used to sequence the DNA from cultured CD4+ T cells. From the PCR reads, TCRdb called clonotypes with MiXCR, one entry per CDR3 protein. Here the sample spans around 19,000 distinct CDR3 sequences, roughly three fifths being singletons. The origin of this receptor is a human donor who had recovered from COVID-19. This specimen consisted of CD4+ T cells from blood, cultured in vitro, obtained after SARS-CoV-2 vaccination. The chain carries TRBV6-2 or TRBV6-3 and TRBJ1-1; D may be TRBD1 (5 bases). The chain's CDR3 is CASSLSGVSAFF. The CDR3 DNA follows: TGTGCCAGTTCGCTCTCGGGGGTCTCAGCTTTCTTT.